A single T cell receptor beta chain is shown here with its context. There is no known antigen for this receptor. No quality values exist for individual bases; no much larger clone is one base distant. Collaborating institutions collected whole blood in K2EDTA tubes following their own protocols. For TCRbeta analysis, collaborator samples were shipped as frozen whole blood, as isolated PBMCs, or as DNA extracted from either sample type. V and J lose 4 bases and 8 bases, and a span of 18 bases separates them. The CDR3 sequence holds 14 residues, the cysteine and phenylalanine included. Of the read, only the CDR3 DNA is kept; its 42 bases are in frame from base 1. The germline V gene supplies CDR1 SGHRS and CDR2 YFSETQ. The sample is drawn from a study of blood T cell repertoires in COVID-19 (TCRdb year 2020). Notes on the research overall: Samples covering the acute and convalescent phases of COVID-19 were provided by collaborators in the United States, Italy and Spain. The prospective study material was composed of cDNA or gDNA derived from T cells, B-cell-depleted T cells, or PBMCs. Deeply sampled blood TCRbeta repertoires from subjects exposed to, actively infected with, or recovered from COVID-19 were included in the dataset. The repertoires were made available in a free public database intended to serve as a resource for research on the immune response to SARS-CoV-2. The samples were drawn from two sources: the first 160 participants of the ongoing ImmuneRACE study, and some 1,300 subjects contributed by 6 global collaborators. Nearly every sample came with metadata listing a de-identified subject ID, COVID-19 status, age in years and sex. Where available, HLA class I and class II types were taken from metadata supplied by the sample provider and were not determined by assay-based typing. Study-wide conclusions, independent of this receptor: The quantity of clinical and demographic metadata differed by source and by participant and was supplied without curation.

The immunoSEQ Assay, a bias-controlled multiplex PCR, was used to amplify TCRbeta CDR3 regions from genomic DNA. In the authors' own workflow: Within the assay, amplification of reference gene primers was used to estimate how many nucleated cells each sample contained. Sequence reads were collapsed and filtered to measure the absolute abundance of every unique TCRbeta CDR3 rearrangement. For each sample, productive Simpson clonality was calculated as the square root of Simpson's diversity index across productive rearrangements. This is the immuneACCESS table as TCRdb keeps it, with only in-frame sequences that have V and J called. A part of the clones is gone; compared with another copy, unresolved V genes explain less than half, and the rest is unexplained. The V and J calls and the clone size are those of that table, but D and trimming were determined from the DNA. This sample comprises 200,000 to 250,000 clones, approximately 84% of them detected only once. The ten largest clones add up to 1.9% of the sample.

The sequence was obtained from a woman older than 75 with acute or convalescent COVID-19. The source material was peripheral blood. The chain is encoded by TRBV5-1 joined to TRBJ1-2; 6 matching bases give a weak D call of TRBD1. The nucleotides read TGCGCCAGCAGCGCGCTGGACAGTTCGTACGGCTACACCTTC. This translates into CASSALDSSYGYTF. The full variable domain, completed from the reference TRBV5-1 and TRBJ1-2 proteins outside the CDR3, reads KAGVTQTPRYLIKTRGQQVTLSCSPISGHRSVSWYQQTPGQGLQFLFEYFSETQRNKGNFPGRFSGRQFSNSRSEMNVSTLELGDSALYLCASSALDSSYGYTFGSGTRLTVV.